Listed below are T cell receptor beta chains from one sample, sequenced in a study of cytomegalovirus exposure and HLA in healthy donors. Sequencing was performed with immunoSEQ multiplex PCR; in TCRdb, only in-frame clones are kept and a portion is missing. The table lists around 140,000 clones, 70% to 85% of them singletons. The material sequenced was PBMCs. The receptors originated from a woman between 40 and 50 years old in good health and CMV-seronegative. The conserved cysteine and the conserved F or W are not part of the CDR3 here. Clone size is shown for a subset of rows, as once, few, many or a class of expanded clone.

v_gene	abundance	j_gene	CDR3aa
TRBV6-5	once	TRBJ1-5	ASSKQGRDQPQH
TRBV13	NA	TRBJ2-1	ASSFLAPNEQF
TRBV2	NA	TRBJ2-7	ASSSSVSGRAGQY
TRBV27	once	TRBJ2-1	ASSLSTGGYNEQF
TRBV2	NA	TRBJ2-1	ASSWTGQEQF
TRBV7-2	NA	TRBJ1-2	ASSFARGAYGYT
TRBV6-5	NA	TRBJ2-5	ASSSGFQETQY
TRBV28	NA	TRBJ2-6	ASRTGGSGANVLT
TRBV6-1	NA	TRBJ2-7	ASSLRQAYEQY
TRBV11-1	NA	TRBJ1-1	ASSLARRGANTEAF
TRBV19	NA	TRBJ2-1	ASIPSGTRYNEQF
TRBV6-5	NA	TRBJ2-5	ASSYSGQGKWETQY
TRBV4-3	NA	TRBJ2-7	ASSQDEGTGWVEQY
TRBV7-2	NA	TRBJ2-7	ASSLFADYEQY
TRBV13	NA	TRBJ1-5	ASSLGSPNQPQH
TRBV19	NA	TRBJ1-6	ASSLLPGSPLH
TRBV5-1	NA	TRBJ2-2	ASAGASGAGELF
TRBV7-3	NA	TRBJ2-2	ASSLHPGAGGELF
TRBV28	NA	TRBJ1-5	ASTPVAGLNQPQH
TRBV5-6	NA	TRBJ2-3	ASSLETGGSDTQY
TRBV2	once	TRBJ1-4	ASTETGLNEKLF
TRBV7-3	NA	TRBJ2-1	ASSPGRMSSYNEQF
TRBV28	NA	TRBJ2-5	ASSPRDTETQY
TRBV6-5	NA	TRBJ1-1	ASRETQESEAF
TRBV27	few	TRBJ1-2	ASSLEGHYGYT
TRBV14	NA	TRBJ2-1	ASSLFLSGKVYNEQF
TRBV27	NA	TRBJ2-1	ASGSGRGNEQF
TRBV19	NA	TRBJ2-1	ASKITVVRGSYNEQF
TRBV28	NA	TRBJ2-7	ASSFALAGGPRNEQY
TRBV4-1	NA	TRBJ2-1	ASSLRGQSSYNEQF
TRBV5-1	NA	TRBJ2-7	ASSSSTAKGYEQY
TRBV14	NA	TRBJ2-1	ASSQERDYPVSAHNEQF
TRBV10-3	NA	NA	AISGEQGRGTEQY
TRBV1	NA	TRBJ2-2	TSSQDLEDDDPGELF
TRBV13	few	TRBJ2-1	ASSLLTGYNEQF
TRBV7-8	few	TRBJ2-3	ASSWGLAGGPGRTDTQY
TRBV18	once	TRBJ2-1	ASSPPQGIRNEQF
TRBV19	NA	TRBJ1-2	ASGRGRTNYGYT
TRBV11-1	NA	TRBJ2-7	ASSPPTGGHEQY
TRBV7-3	NA	TRBJ2-6	ASSPNLAGGFGANVLT
TRBV6-4	NA	TRBJ2-1	ASRSSSGSNEQF
TRBV9	NA	TRBJ1-5	ASSVFGHDDQPQH
TRBV29-1	NA	TRBJ1-1	SGWGGVEAF
TRBV30	NA	TRBJ1-2	AWSTWDRGHYGYT
TRBV10-3	NA	TRBJ1-4	ARRIIF
TRBV15	NA	TRBJ2-2	ATSRALFLDRNTGELF
TRBV4-3	NA	TRBJ2-1	ASSQDSGQTYNEQF
TRBV18	NA	TRBJ2-5	ASSRVAGTVWTQY
TRBV14	NA	TRBJ1-2	ASSLLWTDGYT
TRBV21-1	NA	TRBJ2-1	ASSKAHGLAGGDNEQF
TRBV10-3	NA	TRBJ1-2	ATTGASGYT
TRBV28	NA	TRBJ2-7	ASTLGGGGLFYEQY
TRBV4-3	NA	TRBJ1-5	ASSQDTAGGWGPQH
TRBV13	NA	TRBJ2-1	ASSLVGATRTDEQF
TRBV19	NA	TRBJ1-1	ASRDRAMNTEAF